The 6 T cell receptor beta chains below were found in one sample sequenced in a study of blood T cell repertoires in COVID-19. TCRdb's table, derived via immunoSEQ multiplex PCR, lists solely in-frame clones and lacks some. The sample records 180,000 or so clones, just under 85% being singletons. Sequencing was carried out using peripheral blood. The receptors were sampled from a man aged 40-49 years who had recovered from COVID-19.

The chain is built from TRBV5-1 and TRBJ1-3, with D maybe TRBD1 (6 bases). Trimming removed 3 bases from V and 0 bases from J, with 13 bases in between. The CDR3 sequence is 16 residues long. CDR1 is SGHRS, CDR2 YFSETQ, per germline. CDR3 nucleotide sequence: TGCGCCAGCAGCTCAGGGACATCACACTCTGGAAACACCATATATTTT. It translates to CASSSGTSHSGNTIYF.

This sequence joins TRBV11-2 and TRBJ2-1; TRBD2 agrees at 7 bases. V was pared by 1 base and J by 7 bases, with 7 bases of the junction left unmatched. This CDR3 spans 15 amino acids. Per germline, CDR1 SGHAT and CDR2 FQNNGV. CDR3 bases: TGTGCCAGCAGCTTAGGCCCTAGCGGTGTAAATGAGCAGTTCTTC. Amino acid sequence: CASSLGPSGVNEQFF.

The chain uses TRBV12-3 or TRBV12-4 and TRBJ2-1; D possibly corresponds to TRBD2 (6 bases). Deletions cut 5 bases from V and 5 bases from J, with 10 bases between. The CDR3 has 13 amino acids. CDR3 in DNA: TGTGCCAGCAGTCAGGGACTTCACAATGAGCAGTTCTTC. It codes for CASSQGLHNEQFF.

The V gene is TRBV14, the J gene TRBJ1-3, with D possibly TRBD1 on 5 matching bases. Per germline, CDR1 SGHDN and CDR2 FVKESK. With 5 bases removed from V and 2 bases from J, the gap between germline ends came to 10 bases. The CDR3 length is 14 residues. The CDR3 region has the DNA TGTGCCAGCAGCTGGCTGGGGCCTGGAAACACCATATATTTT. Translated: CASSWLGPGNTIYF.

This chain uses TRBV7-2 with TRBJ1-2; 8 nucleotides line up with TRBD1. CDR3 size: 11 residues. In germline, CDR1 is SGHTA, CDR2 FQGNSA. Trimming cost V 5 bases and J 14 bases; bases outside gene matches: 7. The CDR3 loop reads CASSADRALTF. The CDR3 DNA reads TGTGCCAGCAGCGCGGACAGGGCTCTTACCTTC.

The rearrangement links TRBV28 to TRBJ2-3; a possible D gene is TRBD1 (7 bases). Trimming stripped 7 bases from V and 6 bases from J, with 23 bases between. The CDR3 loop spans 16 amino acids. Germline-derived CDR1 and CDR2 are MDHEN and SYDVKM. The CDR3 is CASKGRGVPLGDTQYF. Written as DNA, the CDR3 is TGTGCCAGCAAAGGCAGGGGGGTCCCCCTGGGGGATACGCAGTATTTT.